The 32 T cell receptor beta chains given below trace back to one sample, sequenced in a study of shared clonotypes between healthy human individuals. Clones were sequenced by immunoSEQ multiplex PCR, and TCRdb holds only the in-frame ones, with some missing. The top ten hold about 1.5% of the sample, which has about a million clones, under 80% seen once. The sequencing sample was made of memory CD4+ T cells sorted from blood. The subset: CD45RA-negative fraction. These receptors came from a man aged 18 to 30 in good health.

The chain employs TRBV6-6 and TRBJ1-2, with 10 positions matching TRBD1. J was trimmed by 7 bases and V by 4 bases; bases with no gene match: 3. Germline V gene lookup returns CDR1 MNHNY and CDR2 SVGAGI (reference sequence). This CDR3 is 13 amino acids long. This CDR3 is CASSWTGGSGYTF. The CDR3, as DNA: TGTGCCAGCAGTTGGACAGGGGGGAGTGGCTACACCTTC.

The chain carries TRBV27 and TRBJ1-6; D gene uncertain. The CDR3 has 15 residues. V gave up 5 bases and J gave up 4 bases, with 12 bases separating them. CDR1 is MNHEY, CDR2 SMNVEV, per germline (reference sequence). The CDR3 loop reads CASSPLSEYNSPLHF. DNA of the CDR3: TGTGCCAGCAGTCCCCTTTCGGAGTATAATTCACCCCTCCACTTT.

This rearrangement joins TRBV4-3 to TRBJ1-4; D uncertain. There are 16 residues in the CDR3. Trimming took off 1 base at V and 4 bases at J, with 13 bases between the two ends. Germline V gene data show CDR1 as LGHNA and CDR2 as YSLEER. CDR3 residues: CASSQAFGSFNEKLFF. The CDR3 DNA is TGCGCCAGCAGCCAAGCGTTCGGGAGCTTTAATGAAAAACTGTTTTTT.

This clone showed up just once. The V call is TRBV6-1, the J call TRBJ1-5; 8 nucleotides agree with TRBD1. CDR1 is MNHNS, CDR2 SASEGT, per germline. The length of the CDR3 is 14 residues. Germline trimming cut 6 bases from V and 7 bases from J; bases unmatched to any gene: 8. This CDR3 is CASRIETGAQPQHF. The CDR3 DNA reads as TGTGCCAGCAGAATAGAGACAGGGGCCCAGCCCCAGCATTTT.

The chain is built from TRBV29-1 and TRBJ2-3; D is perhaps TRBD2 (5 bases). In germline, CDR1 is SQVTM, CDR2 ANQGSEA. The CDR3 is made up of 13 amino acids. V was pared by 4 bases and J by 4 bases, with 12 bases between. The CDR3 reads CSVVSGVPDTQYF. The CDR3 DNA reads TGCAGCGTTGTATCCGGGGTACCAGATACGCAGTATTTT.

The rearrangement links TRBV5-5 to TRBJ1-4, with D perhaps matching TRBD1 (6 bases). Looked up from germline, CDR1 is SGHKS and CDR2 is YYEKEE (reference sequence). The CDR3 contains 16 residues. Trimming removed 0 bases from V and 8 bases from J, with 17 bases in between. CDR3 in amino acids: CASSLAIQGIGEKLFF. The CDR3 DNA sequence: TGTGCCAGCAGCTTGGCAATTCAGGGGATAGGGGAAAAACTGTTTTTT.

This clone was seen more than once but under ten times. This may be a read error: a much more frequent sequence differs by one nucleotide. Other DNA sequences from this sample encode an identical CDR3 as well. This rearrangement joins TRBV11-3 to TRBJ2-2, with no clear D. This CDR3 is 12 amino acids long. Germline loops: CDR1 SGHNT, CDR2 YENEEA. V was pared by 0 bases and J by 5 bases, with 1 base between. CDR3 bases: TGTGCCAGCAGCTTAGATACCGGGGAGCTGTTTTTT. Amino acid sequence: CASSLDTGELFF.

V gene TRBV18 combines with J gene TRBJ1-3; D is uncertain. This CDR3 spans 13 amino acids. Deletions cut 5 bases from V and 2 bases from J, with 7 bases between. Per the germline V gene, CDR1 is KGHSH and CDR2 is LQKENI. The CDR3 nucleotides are TGTGCCAGCTCAGCCGGGCCTGGAAACACCATATATTTT. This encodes CASSAGPGNTIYF. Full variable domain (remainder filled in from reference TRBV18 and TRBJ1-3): NAGVMQNPRHLVRRRGQEARLRCSPMKGHSHVYWYRQLPEEGLKFMVYLQKENIIDESGMPKERFSAEFPKEGPSILRIQQVVRGDSAAYFCASSAGPGNTIYFGEGSWLTVV.

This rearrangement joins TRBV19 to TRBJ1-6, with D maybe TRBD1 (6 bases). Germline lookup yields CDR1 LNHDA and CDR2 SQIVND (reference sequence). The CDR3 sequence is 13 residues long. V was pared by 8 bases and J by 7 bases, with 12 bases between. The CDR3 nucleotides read TGTGCCAGTCAGGACAGTAGCAATTCACCCCTCCACTTT. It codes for CASQDSSNSPLHF.

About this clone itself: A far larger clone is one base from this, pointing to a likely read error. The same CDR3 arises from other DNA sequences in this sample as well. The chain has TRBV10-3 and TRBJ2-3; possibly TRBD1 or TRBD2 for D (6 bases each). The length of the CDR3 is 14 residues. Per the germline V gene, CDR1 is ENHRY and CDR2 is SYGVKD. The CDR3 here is CAISGGQGRDTQYF. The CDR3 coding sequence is TGTGCCATTAGTGGGGGGCAGGGTAGGGATACGCAGTATTTT.

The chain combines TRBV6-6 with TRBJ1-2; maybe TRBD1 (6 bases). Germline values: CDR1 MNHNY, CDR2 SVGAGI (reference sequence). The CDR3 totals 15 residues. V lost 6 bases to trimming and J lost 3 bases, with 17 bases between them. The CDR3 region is CASRLDSTNYYGYTF. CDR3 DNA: TGTGCCAGCAGGTTGGACAGCACGAATTACTATGGCTACACCTTC.

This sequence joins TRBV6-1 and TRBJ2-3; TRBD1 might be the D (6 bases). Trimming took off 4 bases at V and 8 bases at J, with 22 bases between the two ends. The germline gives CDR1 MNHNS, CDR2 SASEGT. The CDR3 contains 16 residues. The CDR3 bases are TGTGCCAGCAGTGTGGGTGGGGGCCCGAGCGTTGGTACGCAGTATTTT. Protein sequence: CASSVGGGPSVGTQYF.

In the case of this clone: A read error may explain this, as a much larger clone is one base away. This CDR3 reads CASSDPISYEQYF. As DNA, the CDR3 is TGTGCCAGCAGTGACCCGATCTCCTACGAGCAGTACTTC. The V call is TRBV27, the J call TRBJ2-7; D remains ambiguous. The V end lost 5 bases, the J end lost 0 bases, and 8 bases lay between the germline ends. The length of the CDR3 is 13 residues. Looked up from germline, CDR1 is MNHEY and CDR2 is SMNVEV (reference sequence).

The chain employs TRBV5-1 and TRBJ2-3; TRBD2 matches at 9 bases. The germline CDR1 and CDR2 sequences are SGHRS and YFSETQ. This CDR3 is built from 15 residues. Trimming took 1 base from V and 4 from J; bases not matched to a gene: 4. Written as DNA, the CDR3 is TGCGCCAGCAGCTTGACGAGCGGGGGGCCAGATACGCAGTATTTT. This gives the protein CASSLTSGGPDTQYF.

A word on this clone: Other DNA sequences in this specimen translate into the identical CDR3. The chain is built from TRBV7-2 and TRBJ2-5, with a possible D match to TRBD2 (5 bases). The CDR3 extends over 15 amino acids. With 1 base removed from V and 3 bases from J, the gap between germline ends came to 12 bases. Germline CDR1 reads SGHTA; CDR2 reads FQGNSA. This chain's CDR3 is CASSLGTGRKETQYF. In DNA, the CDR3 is TGTGCCAGCAGCTTAGGGACGGGAAGAAAAGAGACCCAGTACTTC. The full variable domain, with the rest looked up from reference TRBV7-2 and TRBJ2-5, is GAGVSQSPSNKVTEKGKDVELRCDPISGHTALYWYRQSLGQGLEFLIYFQGNSAPDKSGLPSDRFSAERTGGSVSTLTIQRTQQEDSAVYLCASSLGTGRKETQYFGPGTRLLVL.

DNA of the CDR3: TGTGCCAGCTCACCCCTGGGACAGGGGAATGGCTACACCTTC. Protein sequence: CASSPLGQGNGYTF. The chain carries TRBV18 and TRBJ1-2, with TRBD1 matching over 10 bases. In germline, CDR1 is KGHSH, CDR2 LQKENI. The V gene end was trimmed by 3 bases and the J gene end by 6 bases; junction bases not matched to a gene: 4. The CDR3 is 14 residues long. Supplemented by reference TRBV18 and TRBJ1-2, the full variable domain reads NAGVMQNPRHLVRRRGQEARLRCSPMKGHSHVYWYRQLPEEGLKFMVYLQKENIIDESGMPKERFSAEFPKEGPSILRIQQVVRGDSAAYFCASSPLGQGNGYTFGSGTRLTVV.

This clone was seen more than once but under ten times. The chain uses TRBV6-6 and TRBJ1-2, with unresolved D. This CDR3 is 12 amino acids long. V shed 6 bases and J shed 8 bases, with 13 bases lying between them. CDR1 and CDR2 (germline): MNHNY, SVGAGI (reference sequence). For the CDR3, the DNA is TGTGCCAGCAGGATCGAGGGTCTGGGCTACACCTTC. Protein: CASRIEGLGYTF.

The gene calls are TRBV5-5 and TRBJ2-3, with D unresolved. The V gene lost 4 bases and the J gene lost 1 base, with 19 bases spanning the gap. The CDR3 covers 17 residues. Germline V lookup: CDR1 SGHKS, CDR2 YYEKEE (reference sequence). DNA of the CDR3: TGTGCCAGCAGCGCGAATCCCTCCCCGGGCGGCACAGATACGCAGTATTTT. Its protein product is CASSANPSPGGTDTQYF.

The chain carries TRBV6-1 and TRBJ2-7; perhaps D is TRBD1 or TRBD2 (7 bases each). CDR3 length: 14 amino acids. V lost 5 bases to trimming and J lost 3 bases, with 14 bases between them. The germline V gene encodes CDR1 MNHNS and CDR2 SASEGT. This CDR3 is CASSIQGRDYEQYF. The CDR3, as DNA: TGTGCCAGCAGTATACAGGGGAGGGACTACGAGCAGTACTTC.

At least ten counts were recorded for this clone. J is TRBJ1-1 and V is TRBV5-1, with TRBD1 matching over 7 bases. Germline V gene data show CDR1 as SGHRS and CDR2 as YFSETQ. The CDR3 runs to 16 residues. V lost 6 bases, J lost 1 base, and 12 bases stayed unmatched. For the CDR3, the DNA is TGCGCCAGCAAAGGGGGGACAGCGATAAGGAACACTGAAGCTTTCTTT. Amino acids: CASKGGTAIRNTEAFF.

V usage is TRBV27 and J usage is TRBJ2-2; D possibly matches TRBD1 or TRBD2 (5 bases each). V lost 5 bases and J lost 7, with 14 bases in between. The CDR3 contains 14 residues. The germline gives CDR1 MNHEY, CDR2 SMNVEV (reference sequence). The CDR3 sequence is CASSPGTEHGELFF. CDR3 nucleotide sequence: TGTGCCAGCAGTCCCGGGACGGAACACGGGGAGCTGTTTTTT.

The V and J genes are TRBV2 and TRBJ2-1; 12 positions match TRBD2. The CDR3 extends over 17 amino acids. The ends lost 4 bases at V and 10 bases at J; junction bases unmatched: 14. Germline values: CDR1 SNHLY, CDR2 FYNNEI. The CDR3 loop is CASSGQEGGLAGDEQFF. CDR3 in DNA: TGTGCCAGCAGTGGACAGGAGGGGGGACTAGCGGGTGACGAGCAGTTCTTC.

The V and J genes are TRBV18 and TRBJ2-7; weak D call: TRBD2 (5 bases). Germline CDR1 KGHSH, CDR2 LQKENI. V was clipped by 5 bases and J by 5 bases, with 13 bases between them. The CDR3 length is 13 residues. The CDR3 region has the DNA TGTGCCAGCTCAGTATTAGTCGGGGACGAGCAGTACTTC. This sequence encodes CASSVLVGDEQYF.

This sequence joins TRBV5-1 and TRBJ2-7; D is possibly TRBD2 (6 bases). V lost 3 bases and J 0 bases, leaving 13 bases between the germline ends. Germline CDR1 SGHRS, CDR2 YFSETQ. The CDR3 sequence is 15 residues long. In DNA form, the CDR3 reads TGCGCCAGCAGCTATGGCGGGACGAGCTCCTACGAGCAGTACTTC. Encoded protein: CASSYGGTSSYEQYF. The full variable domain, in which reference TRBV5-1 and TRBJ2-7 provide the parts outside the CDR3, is KAGVTQTPRYLIKTRGQQVTLSCSPISGHRSVSWYQQTPGQGLQFLFEYFSETQRNKGNFPGRFSGRQFSNSRSEMNVSTLELGDSALYLCASSYGGTSSYEQYFGPGTRLTVT.

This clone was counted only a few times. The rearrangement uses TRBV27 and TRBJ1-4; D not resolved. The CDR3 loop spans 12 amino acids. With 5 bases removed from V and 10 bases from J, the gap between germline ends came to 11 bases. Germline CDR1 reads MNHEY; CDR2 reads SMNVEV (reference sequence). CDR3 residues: CASSRETGKLFF. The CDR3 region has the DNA TGTGCCAGCAGTAGAGAAACGGGAAAACTGTTTTTT.

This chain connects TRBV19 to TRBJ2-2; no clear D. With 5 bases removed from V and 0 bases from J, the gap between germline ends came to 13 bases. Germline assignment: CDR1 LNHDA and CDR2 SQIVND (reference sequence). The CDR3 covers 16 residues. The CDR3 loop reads CASSAYWSSNTGELFF. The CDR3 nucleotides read TGTGCCAGTAGTGCTTACTGGTCTTCGAACACCGGGGAGCTGTTTTTT.

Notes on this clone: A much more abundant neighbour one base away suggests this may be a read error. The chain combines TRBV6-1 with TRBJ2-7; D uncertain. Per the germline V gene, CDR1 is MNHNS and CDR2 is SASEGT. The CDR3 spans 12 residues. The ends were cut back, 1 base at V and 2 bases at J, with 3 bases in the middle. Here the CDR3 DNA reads TGTGCCAGCAGTGAAGGACCCTACGAGCAGTACTTC. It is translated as CASSEGPYEQYF.

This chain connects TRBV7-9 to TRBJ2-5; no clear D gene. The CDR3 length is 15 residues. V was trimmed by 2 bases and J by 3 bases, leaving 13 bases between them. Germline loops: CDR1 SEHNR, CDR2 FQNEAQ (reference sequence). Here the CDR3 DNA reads TGTGCCAGCAGCTTACGGCTTGCTTCCGAAGAGACCCAGTACTTC. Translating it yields CASSLRLASEETQYF.

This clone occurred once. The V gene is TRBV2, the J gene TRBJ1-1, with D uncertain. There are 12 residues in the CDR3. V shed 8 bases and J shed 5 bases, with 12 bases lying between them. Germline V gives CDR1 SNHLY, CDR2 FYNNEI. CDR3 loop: CASGEGGTEAFF. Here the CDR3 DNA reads TGTGCCAGCGGAGAAGGAGGGACTGAAGCTTTCTTT.

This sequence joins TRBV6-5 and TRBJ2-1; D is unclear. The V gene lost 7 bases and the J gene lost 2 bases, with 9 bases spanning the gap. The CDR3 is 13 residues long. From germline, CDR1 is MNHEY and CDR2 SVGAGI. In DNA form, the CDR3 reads TGTGCCAGCAAGGGCGACCCCTACAATGAGCAGTTCTTC. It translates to CASKGDPYNEQFF.

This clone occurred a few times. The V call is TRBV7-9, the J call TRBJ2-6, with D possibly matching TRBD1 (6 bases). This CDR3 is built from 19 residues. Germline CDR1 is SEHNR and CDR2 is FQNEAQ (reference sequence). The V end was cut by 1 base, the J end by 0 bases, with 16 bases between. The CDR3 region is CASSLDRTVAFSGANVLTF. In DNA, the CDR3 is TGTGCCAGCAGCTTAGACCGGACAGTGGCCTTCTCTGGGGCCAACGTCCTGACTTTC.

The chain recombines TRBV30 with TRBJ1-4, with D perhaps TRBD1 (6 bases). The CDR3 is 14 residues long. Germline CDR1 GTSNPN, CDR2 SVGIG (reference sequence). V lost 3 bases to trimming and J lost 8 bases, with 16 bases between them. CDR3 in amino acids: CAWRVQGPGEKLFF. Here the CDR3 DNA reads TGTGCCTGGAGGGTCCAGGGGCCGGGGGAAAAACTGTTTTTT. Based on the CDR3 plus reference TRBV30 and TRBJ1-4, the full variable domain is SQTIHQWPATLVQPVGSPLSLECTVEGTSNPNLYWYRQAAGRGLQLLFYSVGIGQISSEVPQNLSASRPQDRQFILSSKKLLLSDSGFYLCAWRVQGPGEKLFFGSGTQLSVL.